These T cell receptor beta chains were read from a single sample in a study of cytomegalovirus exposure and HLA in healthy donors. Libraries were prepared by immunoSEQ multiplex PCR; TCRdb keeps only in-frame clonotypes and omits some of them. The profile shows 100,000 to 150,000 clones, approximately 87% of them singletons. Sequencing input: PBMCs. These receptors came from a man between 18 and 29 years old in good health and CMV-seropositive. Each CDR3 is given with its conserved first and last residue. D genes are given only for firm matches. Clone sizes are given selectively: once, few, many, or a class where the clone is expanded.

TGTGCCTGGAGTGTACGTTCGGGAGGGGAGACCCAGTACTTC	CAWSVRSGGETQYF	TRBV30	TRBJ2-5	.	TRBD2
TGTGCTAGTGGTTTGCAACGAGCGGGGCCTCAGGGCTCCTACAATGAGCAGTTCTTC	CASGLQRAGPQGSYNEQFF	TRBV12-5	TRBJ2-1	.	TRBD2
TGTGCCAGCTCATCTAGACTAGCGGGGGGTCAAGAGACCCAGTACTTC	CASSSRLAGGQETQYF	TRBV18	TRBJ2-5	.	TRBD2
TGTGCCAGCAGCTTAAGGGCAGGGGACACTGAAGCTTTCTTT	CASSLRAGDTEAFF	TRBV7-6	TRBJ1-1	.	.
TGTGCCAGCAGAGCTAACCCCAGCCCAAGGACAGGAACTAATGAAAAACTGTTTTTT	CASRANPSPRTGTNEKLFF	TRBV28	TRBJ1-4	.	TRBD1
TGTGCCAGCAGCTCGGGGTTCCCGGGTTCACCCCTCCACTTT	CASSSGFPGSPLHF	TRBV5-4	TRBJ1-6	.	.
TGTGCCAGTAGTAACCAGGGGGCAGGGGATACGCAGTATTTT	CASSNQGAGDTQYF	TRBV19	TRBJ2-3	once	TRBD1
TGTGCCAGTAGTCGACAGGACCGCCGGGAAGCTTTCTTT	CASSRQDRREAFF	TRBV19	TRBJ1-1	.	.
TGTGCCAGCAGCGCGTTCAGGGAGGGCTCCTACGAGCAGTACTTC	CASSAFREGSYEQYF	TRBV9	TRBJ2-7	.	TRBD2
TGTGCCAGCAGACTAGGGGGGGGGCAGGGCTATGGCTACACCTTC	CASRLGGGQGYGYTF	TRBV27	TRBJ1-2	.	.
TGTGCCAGCAGCCTTACAGGGGGCCTCTACGAGCAGTACTTC	CASSLTGGLYEQYF	TRBV9	TRBJ2-7	.	TRBD1
TGTGCCAGCCGTCCGGGACAGGGGCTCCAAGAGACCCAGTACTTC	CASRPGQGLQETQYF	TRBV27	TRBJ2-5	.	TRBD1
TGCAGCTCATGGGGGGGTACTGAAGCTTTCTTT	CSSWGGTEAFF	TRBV29-1	TRBJ1-1	.	.
TGCAGCGTTGGGCCCGCGGGGAACAACTATGGCTACACCTTC	CSVGPAGNNYGYTF	TRBV29-1	TRBJ1-2	.	.
TGTGCCAGCGCTCCCCTGGGACAGAGCTCTGGAAACACCATATATTTT	CASAPLGQSSGNTIYF	TRBV27	TRBJ1-3	.	TRBD1
TGCAGCGTTCTGCGGGGGGCCTTCTTCTACGAGCAGTACTTC	CSVLRGAFFYEQYF	TRBV29-1	TRBJ2-7	.	TRBD2
TGTGCCAGCGGGACAGGGGGCAGTTACGAGCAGTACTTC	CASGTGGSYEQYF	TRBV11-1	TRBJ2-7	few	TRBD1
TGTGCCAGCAGCCAAGGGGGGGTAGCGGGGAAGGACACCGGGGAGCTGTTTTTT	CASSQGGVAGKDTGELFF	TRBV4-2	TRBJ2-2	.	TRBD2
TGTGCCAGCAGCCGAAGACAGAGACCTTCCTACGAGCAGTACTTC	CASSRRQRPSYEQYF	TRBV27	TRBJ2-7	.	.
TGCGCCAGCAGCAGACAGGACGGACAGAACTATGGCTACACCTTC	CASSRQDGQNYGYTF	TRBV5-1	TRBJ1-2	.	.
TGTGCCAGCAGCTTAGGGACGGGGGATGAGCAGTTCTTC	CASSLGTGDEQFF	TRBV11-2	TRBJ2-1	.	.
TGTGCCAGTAGAGGAGGAGTCAATAGCAATCAGCCCCAGCATTTT	CASRGGVNSNQPQHF	TRBV19	TRBJ1-5	.	.
TGTGCCAGCGACCCGACAGGCCTTCATCAGCCCCAGCATTTT	CASDPTGLHQPQHF	TRBV6-5	TRBJ1-5	once	.
TGTGCCAGCCCTTTGGCGGGACTAGCGTACTACGAGCAGTACTTC	CASPLAGLAYYEQYF	TRBV28	TRBJ2-7	.	TRBD2
TGCGCCAGCAGCCAAGAGCCCGGGTACGGAAACACCATATATTTT	CASSQEPGYGNTIYF	TRBV4-1	TRBJ1-3	.	.
TGTGCCAGCAGCGGTGAGGGGGTCCTCTACACTGAAGCTTTCTTT	CASSGEGVLYTEAFF	TRBV6-6	TRBJ1-1	few	.
TGTGCCAGTAGTACAGTGGCAGCCGGGGAGCTGTTTTTT	CASSTVAAGELFF	TRBV19	TRBJ2-2	once	.
TGCAGCGTTGAAGTCACACCCGAACAGGGGGCGGGCTACAATGAGCAGTTCTTC	CSVEVTPEQGAGYNEQFF	TRBV29-1	TRBJ2-1	.	TRBD1
TGTGCCAGCAGCTTAGGGGCGGGGGTGGATACGCAGTATTTT	CASSLGAGVDTQYF	TRBV11-2	TRBJ2-3	.	TRBD2
TGTGCCAGCAGATCAGCGTTTTATTATGGCTACACCTTC	CASRSAFYYGYTF	TRBV7-2	TRBJ1-2	.	.
TGTGCCAGCAAGGAGGGACAGGGGATTTTCACTGAAGCTTTCTTT	CASKEGQGIFTEAFF	TRBV2	TRBJ1-1	few	TRBD1
TGTGCCAGCAGCTCCGGGAATACGCAGTATTTT	CASSSGNTQYF	TRBV11-2	TRBJ2-3	.	.
TGTGCCAGCAGTTACGGGACAGAAGCTTTCTTT	CASSYGTEAFF	TRBV6-6	TRBJ1-1	.	.
TGTGCCAGCAGCCCCAGTGACAGCGGGGGGACAGAGACCCAGTACTTC	CASSPSDSGGTETQYF	TRBV9	TRBJ2-5	.	TRBD2
TGTGCCAGCAGGCCTAGCGGCGGGGGGGAGCTGTTTTTT	CASRPSGGGELFF	TRBV2	TRBJ2-2	.	TRBD2
TGTGCCAGCAGCCCCCGGACAGTCCAAGAGACCCAGTACTTC	CASSPRTVQETQYF	TRBV11-2	TRBJ2-5	.	.
TGTGCCAGCAGTCGGTCCGGGATGGGCTACACCTTC	CASSRSGMGYTF	TRBV27	TRBJ1-2	.	.
TGTGCCAGCAGCGCCGGGACAGGACTCTATAGCAATCAGCCCCAGCATTTT	CASSAGTGLYSNQPQHF	TRBV7-6	TRBJ1-5	.	TRBD1
TGCGCCAGCAGCCCCTCGTCTAATTCACCCCTCCACTTT	CASSPSSNSPLHF	TRBV4-1	TRBJ1-6	once	.
TGTGCCAGCAGTTTATCGGGGGCATCCACTGAAGCTTTCTTT	CASSLSGASTEAFF	TRBV27	TRBJ1-1	.	.
TGCGCCAGCAGCTTGGGGGCCCTCACAGATACGCAGTATTTT	CASSLGALTDTQYF	TRBV5-1	TRBJ2-3	.	.
TGTGCCAGCAGTGCGCAGGGAAGTCTTCCCTATGGCTACACCTTC	CASSAQGSLPYGYTF	TRBV6-1	TRBJ1-2	.	.
TGTGCCAGCTCAGGCCTCGAGCAGTTCTTC	CASSGLEQFF	TRBV2	TRBJ2-1	.	.
TGCGCCAGCAGCCAAGCTGTAGCGGACGATTCCTACGAGCAGTACTTC	CASSQAVADDSYEQYF	TRBV4-1	TRBJ2-7	.	.
TGTGCCAGCAGCTCAGGGTCTCTAAGGGATGGCTACACCTTC	CASSSGSLRDGYTF	TRBV21-1	TRBJ1-2	.	.
TGTGCCAGCAGCCTTCGAGGGAGGCTTGGATACGAGCAGTACTTC	CASSLRGRLGYEQYF	TRBV6-5	TRBJ2-7	.	.
TGTGCCAGCAGTGGGACTGGAAATTCACCCCTCCACTTT	CASSGTGNSPLHF	TRBV6-5	TRBJ1-6	few	.